The source of this TCR beta chain is a study of T cells after yellow fever vaccination. This clonotype was seen only a few times. Antigen specificity is unknown. Study conclusions and caveats: Re-detected after boosting: most primary clones, more than 95% of CD4 and about 85% of CD8. Clonotype sharing between CD4 and CD8 compartments was small. Weaker in magnitude, the secondary response showed a faster peak on day 5 versus 15.

Template-switching 5'RACE yielded the TCR cDNA; a universal primer site and UMIs were added in the process. TCRdb itself ran the 5' RACE reads through MiXCR, one entry per CDR3 protein. Altogether roughly 340,000 distinct CDR3 sequences are present, 8.7% being singletons, with the ten largest covering 18%. The germline V gene encodes CDR1 LGHDT and CDR2 YNNKEL (reference sequence). The length of the CDR3 is 17 residues. V was clipped by 0 bases and J by 2 bases; unmatched bases: 6. The rearrangement joins TRBV3-1 to TRBJ2-5; 10 positions agree with TRBD2. The specimen was PBMCs, collected on the day of the first yellow fever vaccination. The receptor comes from a man aged 18 to 29 who received the YFV17D yellow fever vaccine. CDR3 coding DNA: TGTGCCAGCAGCCAAGAAGACGGACTAGCGGTACAAGAGACCCAGTACTTC. This encodes CASSQEDGLAVQETQYF.